What follows is one TCR beta chain and its context. The data stem from a study of Ad26.COV2.S vaccination and SARS-CoV-2 variants. About the research overall: The donor belonged to the COV1001 Ad26.COV2.S trial arm.

Sequencing used immunoSEQ multiplex PCR; TCRdb keeps in-frame clones, though not all of them. The sample carries 500,000 or so clones, 87% recorded once. Indicated treatment: some 20 received Ad26.COV2.S at low or high dose, single or two shots; about 5 received placebo; per-sample allocation not given. The samples were gathered on day 63 after the first injection of vaccine or placebo. Germline-derived CDR1 and CDR2 are LNHDA and SQIVND (reference sequence). The CDR3 has 13 residues. Trimming left V 4 bases short and J 5 bases short, with 11 bases between. The sequence derives from a person aged 18-65 years who received the Ad26.COV2.S COVID-19 vaccine or a placebo. The specimen comprised peripheral blood, sampled in a trial of Ad26.COV2.S vaccine versus placebo. The chain links TRBV19 to TRBJ2-5; no reliable D call. CDR3 DNA: TGTGCCAGTAGTAACACAGCCTCGGAGACCCAGTACTTC. Residues: CASSNTASETQYF.